These 19 T cell receptor beta chains originate from one sample sequenced in a study of T cells in Graves' hyperthyroidism and ophthalmopathy. TCR beta CDR3 sequences were amplified from RNA transcripts. The HTBI primer set served for first-round RT-PCR of the TCR CDR3. TCRdb itself ran the multiplex PCR reads through MiXCR, one entry per CDR3 protein. The data show 500,000 to 650,000 distinct CDR3 sequences, 20% seen once. The sequencing input was blood. The receptors derive from a man aged 40-49 years with Graves' ophthalmopathy.

This clonotype has more than one count but fewer than ten. The chain recombines TRBV6-1 with TRBJ1-5; 7 bases are a match to TRBD1. Per germline, CDR1 MNHNS and CDR2 SASEGT. V lost 7 bases to trimming and J lost 5 bases; unmatched junction nucleotides: 5. This CDR3 contains 13 residues. The CDR3 nucleotides are TGTGCCAGCACCGGGACAGAAGATCAGCCCCAGCATTTT. It codes for CASTGTEDQPQHF.

This clonotype was detected only a few times. The chain is built from TRBV5-1 and TRBJ2-1, with TRBD2 matching 7 bases. J gave up 5 bases and V 4 bases, and 6 bases lay outside the gene matches. The CDR3 extends over 14 amino acids. From germline, CDR1 is SGHRS and CDR2 YFSETQ. This CDR3 is CASSGWLADNEQFF. CDR3 sequence (DNA): TGCGCCAGCAGCGGGTGGCTAGCGGACAATGAGCAGTTCTTC.

The CDR3 nucleotides read TGTGCCTGGAGTGCAGCAGGGGGGACTAATGAAAAACTGTTTTTT. This translates into CAWSAAGGTNEKLFF. The genes are TRBV30 and TRBJ1-4, with 7 bases aligning to TRBD1. Trimming at V came to 1 base and at J to 2 bases, leaving 4 bases not matched to a gene. The CDR3 has 15 residues. The germline CDR1 and CDR2 sequences are GTSNPN and SVGIG (reference sequence).

This clonotype came up many times. The chain has TRBV5-1 and TRBJ1-2; D is ambiguous. Germline lookup yields CDR1 SGHRS and CDR2 YFSETQ. The CDR3 spans 12 residues. The V end was cut by 0 bases, the J end by 6 bases, with 6 bases between. CDR3 nucleotide sequence: TGCGCCAGCAGCTTGGGGACGGATGGCTACACCTTC. This sequence encodes CASSLGTDGYTF.

This clonotype was seen ten or more times. The genes are TRBV5-1 and TRBJ1-1; no clear D. The CDR3 runs 14 residues. V lost 2 bases, J lost 2 bases, and 10 bases lay in between. CDR1 SGHRS and CDR2 YFSETQ come from the germline V gene. CDR3 amino acids: CASSFGPVNTEAFF. Here the CDR3 DNA reads TGCGCCAGCAGCTTCGGGCCGGTAAACACTGAAGCTTTCTTT.

This clonotype has a count of ten or more. The chain has TRBV12-3 or TRBV12-4 and TRBJ2-3; perhaps D is TRBD1 or TRBD2 (5 bases each). V was cut by 1 base and J by 0 bases, with 8 bases left in between. This CDR3 contains 15 residues. This CDR3 is CASSLDGGSTDTQYF. In DNA, the CDR3 is TGTGCCAGCAGTTTAGATGGGGGAAGCACAGATACGCAGTATTTT.

The rearrangement uses TRBV27 and TRBJ1-2, with D possibly TRBD1 on 6 matching bases. Per germline, CDR1 MNHEY and CDR2 SMNVEV (reference sequence). This CDR3 region has 19 residues. V lost 2 bases to trimming and J lost 4 bases, with 26 bases between them. CDR3: CASSLRGVGEGRFRYGYTF. CDR3 in DNA: TGTGCCAGCAGTTTAAGGGGGGTAGGGGAGGGCAGATTTCGCTATGGCTACACCTTC.

This clonotype was recorded a few times. Just one base apart from a much larger clone, this may be a read error. This chain's CDR3 is CASRKGTGSKGTQYF. CDR3 DNA sequence: TGTGCCAGCAGGAAGGGAACAGGGAGCAAAGGGACCCAGTACTTC. This rearrangement joins TRBV28 to TRBJ2-5; D perhaps matches TRBD1 (6 bases). Trimming cost V 6 bases and J 7 bases, with 21 bases left between them. Looked up from germline, CDR1 is MDHEN and CDR2 is SYDVKM. This CDR3 has 15 residues.

This clonotype was detected many times. The V gene is TRBV27, the J gene TRBJ1-2; possibly TRBD1 for D (6 bases). Germline V gene data show CDR1 as MNHEY and CDR2 as SMNVEV (reference sequence). The V end was cut by 5 bases, the J end by 2 bases, with 15 bases between. This CDR3 is 15 amino acids long. DNA of the CDR3: TGTGCCAGCAGTGCAAGGGGGGGGCGCAACTATGGCTACACCTTC. It codes for CASSARGGRNYGYTF.

In its sample, this clonotype was seen many times. The J gene is TRBJ1-1, the V gene TRBV6-1; D not certain. Looked up from germline, CDR1 is MNHNS and CDR2 is SASEGT. The CDR3 is made up of 11 amino acids. V was clipped by 4 bases and J by 10 bases, with 10 bases between them. CDR3 DNA: TGTGCCAGCAGTGGGGCAGTCAGAGCTTTCTTT. This codes for CASSGAVRAFF.

As for this clonotype: This may come from a read error, since a much larger clone is one base off. This chain connects TRBV5-1 to TRBJ2-7; the D is unclear. Per germline, CDR1 SGHRS and CDR2 YFSETQ. The CDR3 extends over 13 amino acids. The CDR3 spells CAGSSRLESEQYF. CDR3 nucleotides: TGCGCCGGCAGCTCAAGACTGGAATCCGAGCAGTACTTC.

Note on this clonotype: A much bigger clone sits one base away, suggesting this may be a read error. The rearrangement links TRBV27 to TRBJ1-1; TRBD1 agrees at 8 bases. Germline V gene data show CDR1 as MNHEY and CDR2 as SMNVEV (reference sequence). The CDR3 has 16 amino acids. The CDR3 loop reads CVSSLEAGGAYTEAFF. The CDR3 nucleotides are TGTGTCAGCAGTTTGGAAGCAGGGGGCGCGTACACTGAAGCTTTCTTT.

The table lists this clonotype with a few counts. This chain links TRBV3-1 with TRBJ2-3, with D perhaps assigned TRBD1 or TRBD2 (5 bases each). The germline V and J ends were trimmed by 4 bases and 6 bases, with 14 bases remaining between them. CDR1 is LGHDT, CDR2 YNNKEL, per germline (reference sequence). The CDR3 covers 14 residues. CDR3 region: CASSRDPIGDTQYF. In DNA, the CDR3 is TGTGCCAGCAGCCGGGACCCCATAGGGGATACGCAGTATTTT.

This CDR3 is CASSLGGTAGAGELFF. In nucleotides, the CDR3 is TGTGCCAGCAGCTTAGGAGGTACGGCCGGAGCCGGGGAGCTGTTTTTT. This chain links TRBV7-9 with TRBJ2-2; D ambiguous. Trimming pared 1 base from V and 6 bases from J, leaving 15 bases between. Germline values: CDR1 SEHNR, CDR2 FQNEAQ (reference sequence). This CDR3 has 16 residues.

This clonotype has only a few counts. The DNA for the CDR3 is TGCGCCAGCAGAACTAGCGGGGGGAAATTCAATGAGCAGTTCTTC. This encodes CASRTSGGKFNEQFF. This chain links TRBV4-1 with TRBJ2-1; 12 bases align to TRBD2. The CDR3 has 15 amino acids. Germline values: CDR1 MGHRA, CDR2 YSYEKL. Trimming removed 6 bases from V and 6 bases from J; junction bases left unmatched: 6.

V is TRBV4-1 and J is TRBJ1-5; D remains unclear. Germline CDR1 is MGHRA and CDR2 is YSYEKL. With 0 bases removed from V and 0 bases from J, the gap between germline ends came to 12 bases. The CDR3 has 17 amino acids. The CDR3 region has the DNA TGCGCCAGCAGCCAAGATCGTGTAGTCTATAGCAATCAGCCCCAGCATTTT. It codes for CASSQDRVVYSNQPQHF.

This clonotype was observed a few times. The chain is built from TRBV27 and TRBJ1-1; D may be TRBD1 (6 bases). Germline V gives CDR1 MNHEY, CDR2 SMNVEV (reference sequence). This CDR3 has 13 residues. Trimming stripped 7 bases from V and 6 bases from J, with 15 bases between. CDR3: CASNPRAGAEAFF. The CDR3 bases are TGTGCCAGCAACCCCCGGGCAGGGGCTGAAGCTTTCTTT.

This clonotype was observed many times. The chain uses TRBV2 and TRBJ2-7; no definite D call. The CDR3 consists of 14 residues. CDR1 is SNHLY, CDR2 FYNNEI, per germline. The V gene lost 2 bases and the J gene lost 5 bases, with 13 bases spanning the gap. The CDR3 sequence: CASSEQQVPNEQYF. The CDR3, as DNA: TGTGCCAGCAGTGAACAGCAGGTTCCAAACGAGCAGTACTTC.

This clonotype was counted at least ten times. The chain employs TRBV28 and TRBJ2-7; the match to TRBD2 covers 16 bases. CDR3 length: 21 amino acids. Per germline, CDR1 MDHEN and CDR2 SYDVKM. V dropped 4 bases and J dropped 5; count of bases not matched to a gene: 20. In nucleotides, the CDR3 is TGTGCCAGCAGTTCACCCGGCGGGACTAGCGGGAGGGCCAGTCCCTACGACGAGCAGTACTTC. Translation: CASSSPGGTSGRASPYDEQYF.